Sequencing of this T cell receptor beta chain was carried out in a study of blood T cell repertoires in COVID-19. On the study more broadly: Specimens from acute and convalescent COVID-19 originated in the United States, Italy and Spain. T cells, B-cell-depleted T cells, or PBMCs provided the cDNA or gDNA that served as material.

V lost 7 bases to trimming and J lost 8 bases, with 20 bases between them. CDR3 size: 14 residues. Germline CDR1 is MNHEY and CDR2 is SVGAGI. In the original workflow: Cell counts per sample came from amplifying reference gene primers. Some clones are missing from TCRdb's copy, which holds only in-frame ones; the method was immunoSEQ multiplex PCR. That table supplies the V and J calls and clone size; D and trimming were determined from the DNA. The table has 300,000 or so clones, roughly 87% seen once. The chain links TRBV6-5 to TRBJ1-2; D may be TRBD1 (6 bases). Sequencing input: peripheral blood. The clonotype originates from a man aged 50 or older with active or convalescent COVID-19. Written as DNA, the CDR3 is TGTGCCAGCACCACCTCCAGGGGCGAGGGAGGCTACACCTTC. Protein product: CASTTSRGEGGYTF.